A selection of T cell receptor beta chains follows, all from one sample in a study of blood T cell repertoires in COVID-19. Generated by immunoSEQ multiplex PCR, the TCRdb table keeps only in-frame clones and is missing some. The table records some 190,000 clones, almost 90% of them present only once. Specimen: peripheral blood. All receptors come from a man younger than 35 with active or convalescent COVID-19. Both conserved end residues are part of each CDR3. D genes are given only for firm matches. Clone size, where shown, is once, few, many, or a class for clones that have expanded.

>-|TRBJ1-1|TRBV27|-
TGTGCCAGCAGTTTAGATGGCATGAACACTGAAGCTTTCTTT
CASSLDGMNTEAFF
>-|TRBJ1-5|TRBV21-1|-
TGTGCCAGCAGCGAATACTTGACAGGGCGCAATCAGCCCCAGCATTTT
CASSEYLTGRNQPQHF
>-|TRBJ1-6|TRBV27|-
TGTGCCAGCAGTTTGAGAGGTGGAAATTCACCCCTCCACTTT
CASSLRGGNSPLHF
>TRBD1|TRBJ1-5|TRBV7-2|-
TGTGCCAGCAGCTTGAGACAGGGAGATCAGCCCCAGCATTTT
CASSLRQGDQPQHF
>TRBD2|TRBJ2-3|TRBV7-2|-
TGTGCCAGCAGCTACGGACTAGCGGGAGCAACCGATACGCAGTATTTT
CASSYGLAGATDTQYF
>-|TRBJ2-7|TRBV28|-
TGTGCCAGCTCCGTGGCAGGGATGGGTTCCTACGAGCAGTACTTC
CASSVAGMGSYEQYF
>TRBD2|TRBJ2-1|TRBV27|-
TGTGCCAGCAGGCTAGCGGGCTCAGGCAATGAGCAGTTCTTC
CASRLAGSGNEQFF
>-|TRBJ2-7|TRBV11-1|-
TGTGCCAGCAGCTCCCCTATGGGACTCTACGAGCAGTACTTC
CASSSPMGLYEQYF
>-|TRBJ1-3|TRBV5-4|-
TGTGCCAGCAGCTCTCCCGCAGGGGTAGGCTCTGGAAACACCATATATTTT
CASSSPAGVGSGNTIYF
>-|TRBJ1-3|TRBV5-4|-
TGTGCCAGCAGCTTGGTGGGGGGAGCTGGAAACACCATATATTTT
CASSLVGGAGNTIYF
>-|TRBJ2-5|TRBV7-9|-
TGTGCCAGCAGCTACCCCCTCCGGCAAGAGACCCAGTACTTC
CASSYPLRQETQYF
>TRBD2|TRBJ2-2|TRBV23-1|-
TGCGCCAGCAGTCAGGGTCCAGGGGGGTACCCACTGACTAGCGGGACGAACACCGGGGAGCTGTTTTTT
CASSQGPGGYPLTSGTNTGELFF
>-|TRBJ2-3|TRBV2|-
TGTGCCAGCAGTGAAGGGTCCTACACGAGGTTGGCAGATACGCAGTATTTT
CASSEGSYTRLADTQYF
>TRBD1|TRBJ2-7|TRBV2|-
TGTGCCAGCAGCCCCCAAGACAGGGCCGAGCAGTACTTC
CASSPQDRAEQYF
>TRBD1|TRBJ2-5|TRBV6-5|-
TGTGCCAGCAGCTACGCCGGGACAGCCCAAGAGACCCAGTACTTC
CASSYAGTAQETQYF
>-|TRBJ1-3|TRBV29-1|-
TGCAGCGTTTGGCGGACAGATGAAACCCAGCCCAGAAACACCATATATTTT
CSVWRTDETQPRNTIYF
>-|TRBJ2-2|TRBV9|-
TGTGCCAGCAGCGTGGAGTACACCGGGGAGCTGTTTTTT
CASSVEYTGELFF
>TRBD1|TRBJ1-2|TRBV3-1/TRBV3-2|-
TGTGCCAGCAGCCAGTCACAGGGGGCGGGGTATGGCTACACCTTC
CASSQSQGAGYGYTF
>-|TRBJ2-1|TRBV6-6|-
TGTGCCAGCAGTTACTCGAGGCAGGGGAATGAGCAGTTCTTC
CASSYSRQGNEQFF
>TRBD1|TRBJ2-6|TRBV15|-
TGTGCCACCAGCAGCGGCACAGGGGCTGGGGCCAACGTCCTGACTTTC
CATSSGTGAGANVLTF
>-|TRBJ1-2|TRBV29-1|-
TGCAGCGTTGAACCGGGGTGGGGTTCCCGCAACTATGGCTACACCTTC
CSVEPGWGSRNYGYTF
>-|TRBJ2-2|TRBV10-1|-
TGCGCCAGCGGCTCGAACACCGGGGAGCTGTTTTTT
CASGSNTGELFF
>-|TRBJ1-1|TRBV7-6|-
TGTGCCAGCAGCTTAGGGCAGGGCCCGGGGAACACTGAAGCTTTCTTT
CASSLGQGPGNTEAFF
>-|TRBJ2-5|TRBV11-2|-
TGTGCCAGCAGGAAACAGGGTTTAGAGACCCAGTACTTC
CASRKQGLETQYF
>TRBD2|TRBJ2-7|TRBV4-3|-
TGCGCCAGCAGCCAAGATGTATCGCTAGCGGTACTCTACGAGCAGTACTTC
CASSQDVSLAVLYEQYF
>TRBD2|TRBJ2-1|TRBV29-1|once
TGCAGCGTCCGGGCTAGCGGGATTACGAATGAGCAGTTCTTC
CSVRASGITNEQFF
>TRBD2|TRBJ2-3|TRBV4-3|-
TGCGCCAGCAGCCCCCGGACTAGCGCTAGCACAGATACGCAGTATTTT
CASSPRTSASTDTQYF
>-|TRBJ1-1|TRBV7-9|-
TGTGCCAGCAGCTCATCCGGGCTTCAAGGGGTCACTGAAGCTTTCTTT
CASSSSGLQGVTEAFF
>TRBD1|TRBJ2-1|TRBV27|-
TGTGCCAGCAGTTTGCAGGGGGCGAGTAATGAGCAGTTCTTC
CASSLQGASNEQFF
>TRBD2|TRBJ2-1|TRBV7-9|-
TGTCTATCTGGGGCTAGCGGGAGAGACGTTGCGGATGAGCAGTTCTTC
CLSGASGRDVADEQFF